The entry below gives a single T cell receptor (beta chain) sequence along with its context. Its cognate antigen is unknown. The Oncomine TCR Beta short-read assay sequenced DNA from cultured CD4+ T cells. MiXCR, applied by TCRdb to the PCR reads, yields one record per CDR3 protein. The sample lists around 19,000 distinct CDR3 sequences, 35% to 50% occurring once. Indicated treatment: roughly 11-day PBMC culture with coronavirus spike peptide pools or control peptides (ViraFEST assay). In the ViraFEST assay, peptide-pool expansion preceded TCR sequencing of expanded clonotypes. Germline lookup yields CDR1 DFQATT and CDR2 SNEGSKA (reference sequence). This CDR3 has 13 amino acids. Trimming removed 5 bases from V and 5 bases from J, with 15 bases in between. This entry comes from a study of vaccination and CD4 T cells after COVID-19. Study-level points and caveats: In median terms, SARS-CoV-2-reactive clonotypes went from about 20 to 38, a nonsignificant rise.

This TCR came from a human donor who had recovered from COVID-19. This chain uses TRBV20-1 with TRBJ2-5; D perhaps matches TRBD1 (5 bases). This material consisted of CD4+ T cells from blood, cultured in vitro, taken after SARS-CoV-2 vaccination. Here the CDR3 DNA reads TGCAGTGCTCCAGCTGGGGCTTCTGAGACCCAGTACTTC. Translating it yields CSAPAGASETQYF.